This TCR beta chain was obtained from a study of T cell responses to AZD1222 COVID-19 vaccine. The germline CDR1 and CDR2 sequences are SGDLS and YYNGEE. This CDR3 comprises 13 residues. V shed 1 base and J shed 9 bases, with 8 bases lying between them. Some clones are missing from TCRdb's copy, which holds only in-frame ones; the method was immunoSEQ multiplex PCR. The repertoire holds over 130,000 clones, with more than 75% as singletons. The count of this clone is one. The sequenced sample was peripheral blood, obtained 28 days after the second AZD1222 dose. The receptor was isolated from an adult who received the AZD1222 COVID-19 vaccine. The rearrangement joins TRBV9 to TRBJ1-6; no clear D gene. The CDR3 here is CASSVRVTSPLHF. CDR3 in DNA: TGTGCCAGCAGCGTAAGGGTTACTTCACCCCTCCACTTT.